The present TCR beta chain was sequenced within a study of blood T cell repertoires in COVID-19. In the study overall: Material from acute and convalescent COVID-19 was sourced from the United States, Italy and Spain. Sources were T cells, B-cell-depleted T cells, or PBMCs; the material itself was cDNA or gDNA.

In the original analysis: Amplification with reference gene primers provided the estimates of nucleated cell counts. Sequencing used immunoSEQ multiplex PCR; TCRdb keeps in-frame clones, though not all of them. V and J calls and clone size are as listed in that table; D and trimming were resolved from the DNA. The sample holds approximately 150,000 clones, around 83% seen once. V lost 3 bases, J lost 0 bases, and 11 bases lay in between. The CDR3 is 16 amino acids. The germline V gene has CDR1 KGHDR and CDR2 SFDVKD. This TCR was recovered from a human donor with acute or convalescent COVID-19. The donor label of this sample is uncertain. The sequencing input was peripheral blood. The rearrangement joins TRBV24-1 to TRBJ2-1; weak D call: TRBD2 (6 bases). The CDR3 loop is CATSDPPGGSYNEQFF. The CDR3 coding sequence is TGTGCCACCAGTGATCCCCCCGGGGGCTCCTACAATGAGCAGTTCTTC.